One and the same sample provided the 28 T cell receptor beta chains below, sequenced in a study of cytomegalovirus exposure and HLA in healthy donors. Both 60 Vbeta primers and 13 Jbeta primers went into the PCR. The table came from immunoSEQ multiplex PCR; TCRdb's copy has only in-frame clones and leaves some out. Altogether fewer than 25,000 clones are present, approximately 80% being singletons, with the ten largest covering approximately 7.4%. Sequenced material: PBMCs. The receptor set was obtained from a man aged 60 to 75 in good health and CMV-seronegative.

The chain couples TRBV6-4 to TRBJ2-2; D gene uncertain. Germline lookup yields CDR1 MRHNA and CDR2 SNTAGT. V lost 6 bases, J lost 6 bases, and 11 bases lay in between. The CDR3 totals 13 residues. CDR3 sequence reads: CASSSSSPGELFF. The CDR3 DNA follows: TGTGCCAGCAGCTCCTCCTCCCCCGGGGAGCTGTTTTTT.

The chain is built from TRBV18 and TRBJ2-1; a possible D gene is TRBD1 (5 bases). This CDR3 is built from 14 residues. Per the germline V gene, CDR1 is KGHSH and CDR2 is LQKENI. V lost 2 bases and J 5 bases, leaving 10 bases between the germline ends. The CDR3 sequence: CASSPGIGDNEQFF. The CDR3 DNA follows: TGTGCCAGCTCACCAGGGATAGGGGACAATGAGCAGTTCTTC. The whole variable domain, filled in from reference TRBV18 and TRBJ2-1, reads NAGVMQNPRHLVRRRGQEARLRCSPMKGHSHVYWYRQLPEEGLKFMVYLQKENIIDESGMPKERFSAEFPKEGPSILRIQQVVRGDSAAYFCASSPGIGDNEQFFGPGTRLTVL.

The J gene is TRBJ2-7, the V gene TRBV21-1; the D call in the table, TRBD1, was not verified against the DNA. TRBV21-1 is noted as a pseudogene. The CDR3 consists of 15 residues. As DNA, the CDR3 is TGTGCCAGCAGCAGGGCTCGTCACTTCTCCTACGAGCAGTACTTC. Protein: CASSRARHFSYEQYF.

The rearrangement uses TRBV5-6 and TRBJ2-5; 8 bases align to TRBD1. This CDR3 is 15 amino acids long. The V and J ends lost 3 bases and 1 base, in that order; junction bases with no gene match: 5. Looked up from germline, CDR1 is SGHDT and CDR2 is YYEEEE. CDR3 amino acids: CASSWGTGLQETQYF. The CDR3 coding sequence is TGTGCCAGCAGCTGGGGGACAGGACTCCAAGAGACCCAGTACTTC.

This sequence joins TRBV7-2 and TRBJ1-1; D gene unclear. Trimming removed 3 bases from V and 2 bases from J, with 7 bases in between. This CDR3 region has 13 residues. Per the germline V gene, CDR1 is SGHTA and CDR2 is FQGNSA. The DNA for the CDR3 is TGTGCCAGCAGCTTCTACCCTAACACTGAAGCTTTCTTT. As protein: CASSFYPNTEAFF.

This clone was counted a few times. The chain couples TRBV19 to TRBJ1-4; TRBD1 is a possible D gene (5 bases). The CDR3 is 13 amino acids. Germline assignment: CDR1 LNHDA and CDR2 SQIVND (reference sequence). V was clipped by 3 bases and J by 8 bases, with 10 bases between them. The CDR3 nucleotides read TGTGCCAGTAGTATCGGCCGGGGGGAAAAACTGTTTTTT. Amino acids: CASSIGRGEKLFF.

The V and J genes are TRBV7-9 and TRBJ2-6; D perhaps matches TRBD1 (6 bases). Germline V CDR1 and CDR2: SEHNR, FQNEAQ (reference sequence). This CDR3 comprises 18 residues. Trimming took 5 bases from V and 2 from J, leaving 19 bases between them. Written as DNA, the CDR3 is TGTGCCAGCAGCCTGGGACACCTGGGAGCCGCTGGGGCCAACGTCCTGACTTTC. Amino acids: CASSLGHLGAAGANVLTF.

The genes are TRBV18 and TRBJ2-7; TRBD2 matches 9 bases. Germline V CDR1 and CDR2: KGHSH, LQKENI. The J segment lost 2 bases and the V segment lost 2 bases, leaving 7 bases of the junction unmatched. The CDR3 loop spans 16 amino acids. The CDR3 here is CASSPGPGLAAYEQYF. CDR3 sequence (DNA): TGTGCCAGCTCACCAGGGCCGGGACTAGCTGCCTACGAGCAGTACTTC.

This CDR3 reads CASSRRTGATDTQYF. The CDR3 nucleotides are TGTGCCAGCAGCAGACGGACAGGGGCCACAGATACGCAGTATTTT. This chain joins TRBV7-2 and TRBJ2-3; TRBD1 agrees at 9 bases. Germline V gene lookup returns CDR1 SGHTA and CDR2 FQGNSA. The CDR3 has 15 amino acids. Trimming removed 5 bases from V and 2 bases from J; junction bases left unmatched: 5.

As regards this clone: A junction boundary mismatches the germline segment, possibly from a read error. V is TRBV7-7 and J is TRBJ2-5; 9 positions match TRBD2. Germline V CDR1 and CDR2: SSHAT, FNYEAQ (reference sequence). This CDR3 region has 16 residues. CDR3 region: CASSLRGSGGRETQYF. The CDR3 region has the DNA TGTGCTAGCAGCCTCCGGGGAAGCGGGGGGCGAGAGACCCAGTACTTC.

In its sample, this clone was seen once. V gene TRBV2 combines with J gene TRBJ2-3, with D uncertain. The CDR3 length is 15 residues. V lost 3 bases and J 0 bases, leaving 10 bases between the germline ends. Germline CDR1 reads SNHLY; CDR2 reads FYNNEI. The CDR3 reads CASSDARLSTDTQYF. The CDR3 region has the DNA TGTGCCAGCAGTGACGCGCGGTTAAGCACAGATACGCAGTATTTT.

This CDR3 is CASSYGPGEQFF. The CDR3 bases are TGTGCCAGCAGTTATGGGCCCGGTGAGCAGTTCTTC. This rearrangement joins TRBV6-6 to TRBJ2-1, with D hard to call. The CDR3 totals 12 residues. Between the trimmed V and J ends, which lost 3 bases and 9 bases, there was a span of 9 bases. Germline CDR1 MNHNY, CDR2 SVGAGI (reference sequence).

V is TRBV9 and J is TRBJ2-1; 8 nucleotides line up with TRBD2. The CDR3 is made up of 16 amino acids. CDR1 and CDR2 from the germline V gene are SGDLS and YYNGEE. V dropped 0 bases and J dropped 9; count of bases not matched to a gene: 11. CDR3 region: CASSVVGRADLSEQFF. CDR3 nucleotides: TGTGCCAGCAGCGTAGTCGGGAGGGCCGATTTGTCTGAGCAGTTCTTC.

The rearrangement uses TRBV5-1 and TRBJ1-5, with TRBD1 matching over 9 bases. V gave up 1 base and J gave up 1 base; unmatched junction bases: 3. CDR1 and CDR2 from the germline V gene are SGHRS and YFSETQ. This CDR3 contains 16 residues. The CDR3 DNA reads TGCGCCAGCAGCTTGACCGGGACAGGGAGCAATCAGCCCCAGCATTTT. As protein: CASSLTGTGSNQPQHF.

The CDR3 DNA follows: TGTGCCAGCAGCTTAGTCGGCCAGGGGAAGTACGAGCAGTACTTC. Its translation is CASSLVGQGKYEQYF. The chain joins TRBV5-6 to TRBJ2-5, with D possibly being TRBD1 (6 bases). The J call is doubtful: the DNA matches TRBJ2-7 better. Germline values: CDR1 SGHDT, CDR2 YYEEEE. The CDR3 is 15 amino acids.

This chain uses TRBV5-1 with TRBJ2-7, with D tentatively TRBD1 (6 bases). There are 13 residues in the CDR3. Germline V gene data show CDR1 as SGHRS and CDR2 as YFSETQ. V shed 3 bases and J shed 1 base, with 8 bases lying between them. The CDR3 DNA follows: TGCGCCAGCAGCTCCGGACAGTCCTACGAGCAGTACTTC. As protein: CASSSGQSYEQYF.

This clone was seen a handful of times. The chain recombines TRBV2 with TRBJ2-7; the D is unclear. Germline loops: CDR1 SNHLY, CDR2 FYNNEI. Trimming cost V 2 bases and J 2 bases, with 10 bases left between them. This CDR3 is built from 14 residues. As DNA, the CDR3 is TGTGCCAGCAGTGAATGGTACTCCACCTACGAGCAGTACTTC. Residues: CASSEWYSTYEQYF.

The V gene is TRBV10-1, the J gene TRBJ2-7; 10 bases map to TRBD1. V shed 5 bases and J 7 bases; nucleotides not matched to a gene: 5. Germline-derived CDR1 and CDR2 are WNHNN and SYGVQD (reference sequence). This CDR3 comprises 13 residues. CDR3 protein: CASSPDRGREQYF. DNA of the CDR3: TGCGCCAGCAGTCCTGACAGGGGGCGAGAGCAGTACTTC.

CDR3 region: CASIPRVATAYNEQFF. The CDR3 coding sequence is TGTGCCAGCATTCCCCGGGTGGCCACGGCCTACAATGAGCAGTTCTTC. The gene calls are TRBV2 and TRBJ2-1; unclear D gene. The CDR3 sequence is 16 residues long. Germline CDR1 SNHLY, CDR2 FYNNEI. Trimming stripped 7 bases from V and 2 bases from J, with 18 bases between.

A few counts support this clone. The chain is built from TRBV6-5 and TRBJ2-2, with D possibly matching TRBD2 (7 bases). The CDR3 spans 11 residues. Germline loops: CDR1 MNHEY, CDR2 SVGAGI. The CDR3 DNA is TGTGCGGGGGGGCGCCCCGGGGAGCTGTTTTTT. Residues: CAGGRPGELFF.

The V and J genes are TRBV27 and TRBJ2-2; 10 bases line up with TRBD2. From germline, CDR1 is MNHEY and CDR2 SMNVEV (reference sequence). This CDR3 has 17 amino acids. The ends lost 3 bases at V and 9 bases at J; junction bases unmatched: 13. This CDR3 reads CASSFQKGLAGVRELFF. In nucleotides, the CDR3 is TGTGCCAGCAGTTTCCAAAAGGGCCTAGCGGGGGTGAGGGAGCTGTTTTTT.

The rearrangement links TRBV28 to TRBJ1-2; TRBD1 agrees at 8 bases. With V trimmed by 11 bases and J by 6 bases, 17 bases remained unmatched. Germline CDR1 is MDHEN and CDR2 is SYDVKM. This CDR3 has 15 residues. CDR3 loop: CAASNSNPTGDGYTF. The CDR3, as DNA: TGTGCCGCCTCCAACAGTAATCCGACAGGGGATGGCTACACCTTC.

This rearrangement joins TRBV5-1 to TRBJ2-7, with 11 positions matching TRBD2. The CDR3 extends over 22 amino acids. From germline, CDR1 is SGHRS and CDR2 YFSETQ. V lost 2 bases, J lost 2 bases, and 24 bases stayed unmatched. This CDR3 reads CASSFGNPRLAGPRIFPYEQYF. The CDR3 DNA sequence: TGCGCCAGCAGCTTCGGCAACCCCCGACTAGCGGGACCTCGTATCTTTCCCTACGAGCAGTACTTC.

The chain joins TRBV10-3 to TRBJ2-7, with 10 nucleotides matching TRBD1. The junction had 5 bases not matched to a gene; V was cut back by 4 bases and J by 2 bases. The CDR3 has 15 residues. Germline-derived CDR1 and CDR2 are ENHRY and SYGVKD. The CDR3 spells CAISASGTGAYEQYF. The CDR3 bases are TGTGCCATCAGTGCGAGCGGGACAGGGGCCTACGAGCAGTACTTC.

V usage is TRBV7-2 and J usage is TRBJ1-1; D possibly corresponds to TRBD1 (5 bases). Germline V gives CDR1 SGHTA, CDR2 FQGNSA. The CDR3 has 14 amino acids. The V end lost 3 bases, the J end lost 0 bases, and 8 bases lay between the germline ends. This chain's CDR3 is CASSLRGMNTEAFF. CDR3 bases: TGTGCCAGCAGCTTGCGGGGGATGAACACTGAAGCTTTCTTT.

This clone has only one observation. V and J are TRBV19 and TRBJ2-1; 8 bases map to TRBD1. CDR1 and CDR2 (germline): LNHDA, SQIVND (reference sequence). V lost 5 bases, J lost 4 bases, and 4 bases stayed unmatched. This CDR3 is 14 amino acids long. The CDR3 DNA is TGTGCCAGTAGTCTCCGACAGGGGTACAATGAGCAGTTCTTC. Its translation: CASSLRQGYNEQFF.

For the CDR3, the DNA is TGTGCCAGCATTACCACCGGGACAGGGAGGGTCGAGCAGTACTTC. Amino acids: CASITTGTGRVEQYF. The V and J genes are TRBV2 and TRBJ2-7; TRBD1 agrees at 9 bases. This CDR3 has 15 residues. J lost 6 bases, V lost 7 bases, and 13 bases had no gene match. Germline V lookup: CDR1 SNHLY, CDR2 FYNNEI.

The chain uses TRBV19 and TRBJ2-5; D possibly corresponds to TRBD2 (7 bases). Trimming removed 7 bases at V and 5 bases at J, with 23 bases between. Germline lookup yields CDR1 LNHDA and CDR2 SQIVND (reference sequence). This CDR3 has 16 amino acids. In DNA, the CDR3 is TGTGCCAGTAACAATAACGTGGGGGGGCCCGTTGAGACCCAGTACTTC. It codes for CASNNNVGGPVETQYF.